This TCR beta chain was retrieved from a study of T cells in women clearing cervical HPV infection. Points from the study as a whole: Repertoire richness, not evenness, was significantly elevated in CIN3+ cases versus controls. TRBV6-7 abundance was lower in cases than controls (around 0.1% versus 0.15%).

The repertoire was sequenced with immunoSEQ multiplex PCR; TCRdb's copy has only in-frame clones and lacks some. This sample's clone table lists around 41,000 clones. Remarks on this clone: Its target is unknown. The sequenced fragment ends 3 residues before the CDR3 boundary, so the rest is inferred from the germline J gene.

This CDR3 has 13 residues. From germline, CDR1 is SNHLY and CDR2 FYNNEI. V was pared by 7 bases and J by 6 bases, with 4 bases of the junction left unmatched. The sequence was obtained from a woman between 18 and 69 years old with a cervical HPV16 infection that either progressed to CIN3+ or cleared (not recorded which). The V and J genes are TRBV2 and TRBJ1-2, with TRBD1 matching 11 bases. The source material was blood buffy coat. CDR3 DNA (partial): TGTGCCAGCATGGGACAGGGGGTCCATGGC. Translated: CASMGQGVHG. The full CDR3 protein is CASMGQGVHGYTF.